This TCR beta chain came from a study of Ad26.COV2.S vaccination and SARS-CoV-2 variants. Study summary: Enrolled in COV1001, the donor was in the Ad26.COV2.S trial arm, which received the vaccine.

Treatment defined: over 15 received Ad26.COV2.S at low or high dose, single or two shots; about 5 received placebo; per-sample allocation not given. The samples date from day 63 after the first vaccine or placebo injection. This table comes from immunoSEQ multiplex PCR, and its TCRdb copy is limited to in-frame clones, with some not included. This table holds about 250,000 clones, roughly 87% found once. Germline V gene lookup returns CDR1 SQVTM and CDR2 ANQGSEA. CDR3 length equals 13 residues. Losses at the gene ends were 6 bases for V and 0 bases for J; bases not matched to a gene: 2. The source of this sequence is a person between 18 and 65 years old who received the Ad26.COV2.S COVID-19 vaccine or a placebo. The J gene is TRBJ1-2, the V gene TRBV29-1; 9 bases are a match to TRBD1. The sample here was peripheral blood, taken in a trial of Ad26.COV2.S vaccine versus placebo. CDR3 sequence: CSVGQGTNYGYTF. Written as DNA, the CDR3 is TGCAGCGTCGGACAGGGGACTAACTATGGCTACACCTTC.